A single T cell receptor beta chain is shown here with its context. Its antigen specificity is not known. Nothing much larger sits one base from this clone, and base qualities are not available. CD8 naive samples were CD45RO-negative cells positively selected for CCR7, giving a CD45RA+CCR7+ population that excluded TemRA cells. Healthy HIV-negative adults with no recently reported acute infections or vaccinations were included as donors. All donors were Caucasian adults living in Nashville, Tennessee, USA. Blood was obtained by leukapheresis, after which PBMCs were separated by Ficoll-Histopaque density gradient centrifugation and cryopreserved in liquid nitrogen vapor phase. Analytical flow cytometry was used to check the purity and quantity of each magnetically sorted T cell population. Each sorted fraction had its genomic DNA isolated and then quantified by UV absorbance on a Nanodrop 2000c. V and J are truncated by 5 bases and 4 bases respectively, leaving an intervening sequence of 17 bases. CDR1 SGHVS and CDR2 FQNEAQ were looked up in the germline V gene. Reading from cysteine to phenylalanine, the CDR3 counts 15 amino acids. Only CDR3 DNA is held: 45 bases, read in frame from base 1.

The data are from a study of shared clonotypes between healthy human individuals (dated by TCRdb to 2020 to 2022). Context from the whole study: A few men and two women, aged 18 to 49 years, made up the cohort. To estimate repertoire size and how much clonotypes are shared between individuals, the study performed deep sequencing of blood TCR repertoires from about five healthy adults. For each donor, three plates each were used for CD4 naive and CD4 memory, two plates were used for CD8 naive, and one plate was used for CD8 memory. Between about 0.8 and 8.9 billion PBMCs per donor were obtained by leukapheresis. To increase sequencing depth and limit assay-specific biases, TCR repertoire library preparation and sequencing were carried out by different laboratories using diverse techniques.

What the study reported, not specific to this receptor: Sharing across several donors was observed for roughly 5.4% of naive CD4, under 4% of naive CD8, roughly 2.4% of memory CD4, and about 0.39% of memory CD8 clonotypes. Pairwise subsampling indicated that sequencing depth was expected to affect the degree of clonotype sharing among donors. Compared with non-shared clonotypes, the clonotypes found in all four sorted-subset donors had higher generation probabilities. Even with the large sequencing depth, rarefaction of the sorted-subset datasets indicated that sequencing was incomplete. Only blood was sampled, and tissue TCR repertoires likely differ from those in blood. The small number of donors limited the genetic and exposure-history diversity represented. Estimated clonotype richness was generally larger for naive than for memory subsets.

Using the deep immunoSEQ assay, multiplex PCR amplified TCR CDR3 regions from genomic DNA. For each cell subset, the extracted genomic DNA was distributed evenly across all wells of several immunoSEQ 96-well plates, and each plate served as one replicate. For sorted subsets, 200 to 250 ng of genomic DNA, equivalent to some 30,000 T cell genomes, went into each replicate PCR. Purified libraries were measured with a Qubit 3.0 fluorometer, size-checked on a Bioanalyzer 2100, and measured again with the KAPA Library Quantification kit. A separate single-read 150-cycle Illumina NextSeq 550 flow cell was used to sequence each immunoSEQ 96-well plate. In the paper's pipeline: The immunoSEQ output contained only junctional sequences without quality scores, so filtering could not match that applied to full-length reads. Sequences were annotated with PyIR, a Python wrapper for IgBLAST v1.9, using IMGT germline references to assign V/J genes and CDR3. Reads were removed for weak V/J assignments (E-value above 1e-6), missing CDR3, stop codons, out-of-frame junctions, or ambiguous translated residues. V3J clonotypes were defined as sequences sharing an identical inferred V gene, J gene, and CDR3 amino acid sequence. Percentage overlap between repertoires was calculated by dividing the number of shared unique clonotypes by the size of the smaller repertoire. Three approaches were used to assess repertoire richness: RTK rarefaction, the Chao1 estimator, and Recon v2.1 estimates of unobserved clonotypes. For all TCRbeta clonotypes obtained by the gDNA method from four donors, generation probabilities were computed with OLGA. TCRdb's version of the immuneACCESS table is confined to in-frame rearrangements and falls short of the full clone set. An unresolved V gene accounts for under half of the shortfall where checked; the remainder is of unknown origin. For V, J and clone size, that table is used; D and trimming come from the DNA. The sample table holds about 1,900,000 clones, of which approximately 95% were seen once. 1.2% of the sample is in the top ten clones.

Sequenced sample: naive CD8+ T cells sorted from blood. This sample's cell subset or site label indicates: CD45RA+CCR7+. The chain is made from TRBV7-8 and TRBJ2-5, with TRBD1 as a weak D call on 5 bases. The clonotype comes from a young man in good health. CDR3 region: CASSHEGHHGETQYF. The DNA is as follows: TGTGCCAGCAGCCACGAAGGACACCACGGAGAGACCCAGTACTTC.